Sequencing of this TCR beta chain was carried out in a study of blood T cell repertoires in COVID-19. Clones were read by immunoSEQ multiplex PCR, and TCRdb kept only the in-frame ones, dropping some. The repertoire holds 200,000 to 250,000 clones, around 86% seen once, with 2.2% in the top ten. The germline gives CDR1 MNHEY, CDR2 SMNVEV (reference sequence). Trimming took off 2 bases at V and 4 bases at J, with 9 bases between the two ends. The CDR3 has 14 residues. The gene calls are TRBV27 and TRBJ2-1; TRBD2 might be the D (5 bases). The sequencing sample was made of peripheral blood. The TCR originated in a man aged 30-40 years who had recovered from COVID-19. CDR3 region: CASSLAGHYNEQFF. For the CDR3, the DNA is TGTGCCAGCAGTTTAGCGGGTCATTACAATGAGCAGTTCTTC.